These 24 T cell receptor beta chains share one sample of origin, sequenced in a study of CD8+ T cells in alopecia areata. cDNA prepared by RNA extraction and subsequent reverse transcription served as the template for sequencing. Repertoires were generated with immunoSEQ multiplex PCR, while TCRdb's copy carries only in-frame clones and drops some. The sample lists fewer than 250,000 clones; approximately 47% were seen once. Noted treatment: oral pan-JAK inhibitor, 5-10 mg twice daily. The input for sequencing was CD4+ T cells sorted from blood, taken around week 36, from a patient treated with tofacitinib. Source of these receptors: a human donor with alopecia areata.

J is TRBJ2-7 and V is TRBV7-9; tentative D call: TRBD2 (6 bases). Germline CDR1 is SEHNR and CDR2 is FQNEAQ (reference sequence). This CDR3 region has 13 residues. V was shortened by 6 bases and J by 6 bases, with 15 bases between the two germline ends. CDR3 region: CASRGSRGAEQYF. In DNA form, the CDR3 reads TGTGCCAGCAGGGGGTCTCGCGGGGCCGAGCAGTACTTC.

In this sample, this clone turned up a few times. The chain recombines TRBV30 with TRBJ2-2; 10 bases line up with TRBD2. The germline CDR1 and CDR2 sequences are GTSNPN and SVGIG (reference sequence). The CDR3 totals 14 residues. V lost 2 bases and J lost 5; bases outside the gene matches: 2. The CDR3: CAWSTAGGTGELFF. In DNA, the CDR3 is TGTGCCTGGAGTACAGCGGGAGGGACCGGGGAGCTGTTTTTT.

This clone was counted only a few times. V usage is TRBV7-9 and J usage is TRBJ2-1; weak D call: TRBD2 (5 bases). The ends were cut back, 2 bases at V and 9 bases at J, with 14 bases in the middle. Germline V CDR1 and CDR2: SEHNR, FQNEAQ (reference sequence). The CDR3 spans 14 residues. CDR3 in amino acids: CASSLTTRGGEQFF. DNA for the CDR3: TGTGCCAGCAGCTTAACGACCCGGGGTGGTGAGCAGTTCTTC.

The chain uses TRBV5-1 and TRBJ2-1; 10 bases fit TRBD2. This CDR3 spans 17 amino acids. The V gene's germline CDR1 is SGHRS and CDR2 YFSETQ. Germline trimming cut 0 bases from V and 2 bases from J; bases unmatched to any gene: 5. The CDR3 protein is CASSLAPLAGAYNEQFF. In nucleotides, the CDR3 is TGCGCCAGCAGCTTGGCACCCCTAGCGGGAGCCTACAATGAGCAGTTCTTC.

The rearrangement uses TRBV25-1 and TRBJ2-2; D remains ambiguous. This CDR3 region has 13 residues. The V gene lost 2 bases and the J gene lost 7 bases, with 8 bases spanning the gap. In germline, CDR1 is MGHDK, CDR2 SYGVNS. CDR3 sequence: CASSEMGYGELFF. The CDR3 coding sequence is TGTGCCAGCAGTGAAATGGGTTACGGGGAGCTGTTTTTT.

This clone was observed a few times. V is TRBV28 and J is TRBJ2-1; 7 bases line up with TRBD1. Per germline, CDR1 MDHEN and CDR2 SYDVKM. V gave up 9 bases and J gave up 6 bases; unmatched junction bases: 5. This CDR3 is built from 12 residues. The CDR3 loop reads CASTTGRNEQFF. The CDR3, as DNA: TGTGCCAGTACGACAGGGCGCAATGAGCAGTTCTTC.

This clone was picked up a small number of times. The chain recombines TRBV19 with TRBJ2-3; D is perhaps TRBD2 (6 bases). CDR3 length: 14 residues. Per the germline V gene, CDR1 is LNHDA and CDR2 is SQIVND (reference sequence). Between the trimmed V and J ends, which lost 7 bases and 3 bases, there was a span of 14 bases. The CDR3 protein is CASMPGTLTDTQYF. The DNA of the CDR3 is TGTGCCAGTATGCCCGGGACTCTTACAGATACGCAGTATTTT.

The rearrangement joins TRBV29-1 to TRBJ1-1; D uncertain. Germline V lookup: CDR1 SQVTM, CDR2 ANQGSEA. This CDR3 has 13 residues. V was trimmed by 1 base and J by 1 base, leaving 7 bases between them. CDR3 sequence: CSVEAPANTEAFF. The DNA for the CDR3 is TGCAGCGTTGAAGCTCCAGCGAACACTGAAGCTTTCTTT.

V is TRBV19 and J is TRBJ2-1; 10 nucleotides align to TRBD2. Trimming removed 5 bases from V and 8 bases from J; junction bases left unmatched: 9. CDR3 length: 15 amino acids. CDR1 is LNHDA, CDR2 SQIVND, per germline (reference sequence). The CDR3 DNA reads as TGTGCCAGTAGTCCCGTAGCGGGAGGAAGATATGAGCAGTTCTTC. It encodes CASSPVAGGRYEQFF.

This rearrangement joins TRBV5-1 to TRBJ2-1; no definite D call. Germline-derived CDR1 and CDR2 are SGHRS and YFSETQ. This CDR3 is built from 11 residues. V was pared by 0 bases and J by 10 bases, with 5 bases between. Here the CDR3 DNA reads TGCGCCAGCAGCTTGGAAGCGGAGCAGTTCTTC. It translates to CASSLEAEQFF. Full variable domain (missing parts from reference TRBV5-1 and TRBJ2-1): KAGVTQTPRYLIKTRGQQVTLSCSPISGHRSVSWYQQTPGQGLQFLFEYFSETQRNKGNFPGRFSGRQFSNSRSEMNVSTLELGDSALYLCASSLEAEQFFGPGTRLTVL.

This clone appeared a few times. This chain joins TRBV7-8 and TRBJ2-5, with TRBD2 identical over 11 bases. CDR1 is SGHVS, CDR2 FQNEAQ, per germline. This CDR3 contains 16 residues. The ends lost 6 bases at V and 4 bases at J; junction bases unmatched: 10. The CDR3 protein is CASSPGTSGFRETQYF. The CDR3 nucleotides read TGTGCCAGCAGTCCAGGGACTAGCGGTTTTAGAGAGACCCAGTACTTC.

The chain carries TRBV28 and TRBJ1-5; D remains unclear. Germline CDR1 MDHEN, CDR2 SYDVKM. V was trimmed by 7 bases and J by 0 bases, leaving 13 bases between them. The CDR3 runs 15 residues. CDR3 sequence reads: CASTPGSRSNQPQHF. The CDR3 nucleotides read TGTGCCAGCACCCCGGGGTCTCGTAGCAATCAGCCCCAGCATTTT.

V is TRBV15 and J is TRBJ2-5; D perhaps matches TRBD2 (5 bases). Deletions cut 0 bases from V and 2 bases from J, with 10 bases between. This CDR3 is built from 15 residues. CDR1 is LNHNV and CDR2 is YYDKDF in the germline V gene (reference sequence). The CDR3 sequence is CATSRETRKQETQYF. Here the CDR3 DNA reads TGTGCCACCAGCAGAGAAACTAGAAAGCAAGAGACCCAGTACTTC.

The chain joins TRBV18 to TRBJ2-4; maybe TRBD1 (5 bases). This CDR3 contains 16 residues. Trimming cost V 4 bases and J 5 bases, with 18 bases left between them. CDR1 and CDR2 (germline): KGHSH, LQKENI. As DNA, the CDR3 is TGTGCCAGCTCACTGTTCCCACCTTTACAGGAAAACATTCAGTACTTC. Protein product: CASSLFPPLQENIQYF.

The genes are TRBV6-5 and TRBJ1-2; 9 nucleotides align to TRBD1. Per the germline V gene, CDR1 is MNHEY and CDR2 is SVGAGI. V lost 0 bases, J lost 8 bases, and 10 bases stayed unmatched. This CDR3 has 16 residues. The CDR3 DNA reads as TGTGCCAGCAGTTACTCGATGCTAACAGGGGGCAGGGGCTACACCTTC. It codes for CASSYSMLTGGRGYTF.

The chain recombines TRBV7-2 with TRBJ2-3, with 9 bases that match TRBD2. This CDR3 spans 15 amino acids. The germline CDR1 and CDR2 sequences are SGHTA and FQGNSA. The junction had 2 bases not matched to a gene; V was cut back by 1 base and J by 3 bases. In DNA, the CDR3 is TGTGCCAGCAGCTTAGGCGGGAGGGAGACAGATACGCAGTATTTT. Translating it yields CASSLGGRETDTQYF.

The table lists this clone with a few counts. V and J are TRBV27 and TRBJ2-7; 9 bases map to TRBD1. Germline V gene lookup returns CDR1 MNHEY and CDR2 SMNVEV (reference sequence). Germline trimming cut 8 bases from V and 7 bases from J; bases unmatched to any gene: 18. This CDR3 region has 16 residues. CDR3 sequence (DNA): TGTGCCAGCGGAATGGCTAGGGGGACAGGGTCGAGGGAGCAGTACTTC. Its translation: CASGMARGTGSREQYF.

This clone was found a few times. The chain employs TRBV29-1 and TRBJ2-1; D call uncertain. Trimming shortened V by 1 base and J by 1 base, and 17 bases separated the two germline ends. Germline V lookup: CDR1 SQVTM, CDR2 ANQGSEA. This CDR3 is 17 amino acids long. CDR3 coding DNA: TGCAGCGTTGAAGGGGCTACAACCCTCTCGTCCTACAATGAGCAGTTCTTC. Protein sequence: CSVEGATTLSSYNEQFF.

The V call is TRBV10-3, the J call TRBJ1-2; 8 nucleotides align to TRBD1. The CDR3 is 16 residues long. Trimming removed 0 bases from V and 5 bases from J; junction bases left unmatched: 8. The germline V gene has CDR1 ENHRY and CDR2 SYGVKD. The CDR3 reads CAISESGDRWIYGYTF. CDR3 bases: TGTGCCATCAGTGAGTCGGGGGACAGGTGGATTTATGGCTACACCTTC.

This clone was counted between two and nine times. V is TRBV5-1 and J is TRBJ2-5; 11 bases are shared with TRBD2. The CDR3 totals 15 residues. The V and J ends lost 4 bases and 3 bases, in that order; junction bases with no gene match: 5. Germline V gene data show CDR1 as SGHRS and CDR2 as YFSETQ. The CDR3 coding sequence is TGCGCCAGCAGCCTACTAGCGGGAGTGGAAGAGACCCAGTACTTC. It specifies CASSLLAGVEETQYF.

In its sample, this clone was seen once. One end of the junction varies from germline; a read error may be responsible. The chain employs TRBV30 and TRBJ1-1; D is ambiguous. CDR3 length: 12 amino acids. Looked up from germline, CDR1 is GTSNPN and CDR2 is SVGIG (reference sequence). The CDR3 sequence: CAWTEGDTEAFF. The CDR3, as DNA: TGTGCTTGGACCGAGGGCGACACTGAAGCTTTCTTT.

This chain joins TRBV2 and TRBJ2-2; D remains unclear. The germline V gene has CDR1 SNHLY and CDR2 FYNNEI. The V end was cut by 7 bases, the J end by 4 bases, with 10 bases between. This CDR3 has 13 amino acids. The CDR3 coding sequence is TGTGCCAGCAACCGCGCGCGCACCGGGGAGCTGTTTTTT. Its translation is CASNRARTGELFF. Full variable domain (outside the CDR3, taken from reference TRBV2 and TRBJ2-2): EPEVTQTPSHQVTQMGQEVILRCVPISNHLYFYWYRQILGQKVEFLVSFYNNEISEKSEIFDDQFSVERPDGSNFTLKIRSTKLEDSAMYFCASNRARTGELFFGEGSRLTVL.

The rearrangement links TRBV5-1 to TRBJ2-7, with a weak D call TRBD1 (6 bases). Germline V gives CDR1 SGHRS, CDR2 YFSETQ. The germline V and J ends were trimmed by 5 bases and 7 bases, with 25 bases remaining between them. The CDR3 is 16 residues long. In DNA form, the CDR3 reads TGCGCCAGCAGTCGACTGGGAAGCAGGGGTTTAGAGGAGCAGTACTTC. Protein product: CASSRLGSRGLEEQYF.

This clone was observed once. The CDR3 reads CASTRSPNYGYTF. CDR3 nucleotides: TGTGCCAGCACCCGTAGTCCTAACTATGGCTACACCTTC. The chain combines TRBV2 with TRBJ1-2; D unclear. V lost 7 bases to trimming and J lost 0 bases, with 9 bases between them. This CDR3 is 13 amino acids long. Germline loops: CDR1 SNHLY, CDR2 FYNNEI.